Listed here is a single T cell receptor (beta chain). This sample stems from a study of blood T cell repertoires in COVID-19. Across the study: The study drew acute and convalescent COVID-19 samples from the United States, Italy and Spain. PBMCs, B-cell-depleted T cells, or T cells were the source of the cDNA or gDNA that made up the material.

Germline V gives CDR1 MDHEN, CDR2 SYDVKM. V was clipped by 5 bases and J by 2 bases; unmatched bases: 2. The CDR3 has 13 amino acids. The Seattle patients, enrolled during active infection, were followed longitudinally. In the authors' workflow: It was from reference gene primer amplification that nucleated cell counts were estimated. Using immunoSEQ multiplex PCR, the repertoire was profiled, and TCRdb retains in-frame clones only, with some absent. V and J calls and clone size are those listed in that table; D and trimming were worked out from the DNA. This table holds fewer than 60,000 clones, about 92% found once.

The sequence was collected from a man aged 60-69 years with COVID-19, enrolled during active disease. The chain couples TRBV28 to TRBJ1-2; TRBD1 agrees at 7 bases. The sample comprised peripheral blood. DNA for the CDR3: TGTGCCAGCAGTCAGGGACAGAACTATGGCTACACCTTC. It specifies CASSQGQNYGYTF.